This T cell receptor (beta chain) was documented in a study of blood T cell repertoires in COVID-19. Across the study: The United States, Italy and Spain supplied acute and convalescent COVID-19 samples. PBMCs, B-cell-depleted T cells, or T cells provided the cDNA or gDNA that made up the material.

Germline lookup yields CDR1 MNHNY and CDR2 SVGAGI (reference sequence). With 0 bases removed from V and 8 bases from J, the gap between germline ends came to 14 bases. This CDR3 has 15 amino acids. Those enrolled, adults aged roughly 18 to 95 years, came from 24 US areas. In the study's own analysis: From reference gene primer amplification, estimates of nucleated cell counts were derived. Some clones are missing from TCRdb's copy, which holds only in-frame ones; the method was immunoSEQ multiplex PCR. The DNA gave D and trimming, while V, J and clone size come from that table. This table holds some 320,000 clones, around 90% found once.

Sequenced: PBMCs or T cells enriched from blood (not recorded which). The sequence was collected from a man between 60 and 75 years old who had recovered from COVID-19. The genes are TRBV6-6 and TRBJ2-1, with D perhaps TRBD2 (5 bases). CDR3 nucleotide sequence: TGTGCCAGCAGTTACTCTAGCGACCCGGTGGATGAGCAGTTCTTC. Translation: CASSYSSDPVDEQFF.